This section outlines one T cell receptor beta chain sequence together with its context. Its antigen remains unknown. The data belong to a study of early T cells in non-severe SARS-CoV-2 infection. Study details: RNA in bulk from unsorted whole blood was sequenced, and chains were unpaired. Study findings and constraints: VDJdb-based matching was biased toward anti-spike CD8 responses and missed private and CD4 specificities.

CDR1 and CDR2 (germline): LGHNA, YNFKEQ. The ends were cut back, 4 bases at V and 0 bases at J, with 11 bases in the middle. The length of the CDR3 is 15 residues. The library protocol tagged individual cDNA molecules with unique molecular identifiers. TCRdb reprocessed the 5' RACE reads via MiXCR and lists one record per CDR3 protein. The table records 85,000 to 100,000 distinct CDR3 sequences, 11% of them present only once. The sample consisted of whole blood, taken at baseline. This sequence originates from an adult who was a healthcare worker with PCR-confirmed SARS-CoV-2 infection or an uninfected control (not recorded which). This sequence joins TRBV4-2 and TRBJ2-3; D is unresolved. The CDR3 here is CASSRYLASTDTQYF. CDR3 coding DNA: TGTGCCAGCAGCCGATACTTGGCTAGCACAGATACGCAGTATTTT.